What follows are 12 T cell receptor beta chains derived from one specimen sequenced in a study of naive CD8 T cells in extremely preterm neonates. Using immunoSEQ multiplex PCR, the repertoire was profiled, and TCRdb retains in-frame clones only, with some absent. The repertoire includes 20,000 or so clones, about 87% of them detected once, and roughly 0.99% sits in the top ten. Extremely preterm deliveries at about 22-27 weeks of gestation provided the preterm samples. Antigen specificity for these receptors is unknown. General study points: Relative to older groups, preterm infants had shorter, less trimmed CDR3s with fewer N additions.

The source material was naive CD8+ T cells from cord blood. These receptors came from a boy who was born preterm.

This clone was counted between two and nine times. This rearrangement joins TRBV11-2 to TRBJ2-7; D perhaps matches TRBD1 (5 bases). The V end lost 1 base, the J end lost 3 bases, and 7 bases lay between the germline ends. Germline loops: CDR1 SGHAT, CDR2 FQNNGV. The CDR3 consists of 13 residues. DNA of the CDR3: TGTGCCAGCAGCTTAGGGACAAACTACGAGCAGTACTTC. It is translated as CASSLGTNYEQYF.

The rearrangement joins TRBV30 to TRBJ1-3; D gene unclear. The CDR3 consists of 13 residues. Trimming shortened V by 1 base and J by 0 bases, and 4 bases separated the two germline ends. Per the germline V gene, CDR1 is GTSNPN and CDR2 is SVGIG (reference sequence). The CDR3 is CAWSDSSGNTIYF. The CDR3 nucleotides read TGTGCCTGGAGTGACAGCTCTGGAAACACCATATATTTT.

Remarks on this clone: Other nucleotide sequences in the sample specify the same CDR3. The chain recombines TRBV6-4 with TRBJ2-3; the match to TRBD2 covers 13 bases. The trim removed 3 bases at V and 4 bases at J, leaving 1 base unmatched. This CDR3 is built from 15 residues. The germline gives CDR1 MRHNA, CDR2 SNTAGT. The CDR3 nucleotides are TGTGCCAGCAGTGAACTAGCGGGGGGGCCAGATACGCAGTATTTT. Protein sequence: CASSELAGGPDTQYF.

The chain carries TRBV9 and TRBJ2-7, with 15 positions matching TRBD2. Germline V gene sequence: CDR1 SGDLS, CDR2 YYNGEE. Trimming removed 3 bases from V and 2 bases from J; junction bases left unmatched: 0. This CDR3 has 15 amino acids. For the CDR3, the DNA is TGTGCCAGCAGCGGGACTAGCGGGGGGGCCTACGAGCAGTACTTC. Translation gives CASSGTSGGAYEQYF.

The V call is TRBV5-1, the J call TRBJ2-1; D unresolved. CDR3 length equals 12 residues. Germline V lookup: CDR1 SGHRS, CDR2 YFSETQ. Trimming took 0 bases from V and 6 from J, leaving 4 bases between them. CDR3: CASSLGSNEQFF. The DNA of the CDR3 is TGCGCCAGCAGCTTGGGCAGCAATGAGCAGTTCTTC.

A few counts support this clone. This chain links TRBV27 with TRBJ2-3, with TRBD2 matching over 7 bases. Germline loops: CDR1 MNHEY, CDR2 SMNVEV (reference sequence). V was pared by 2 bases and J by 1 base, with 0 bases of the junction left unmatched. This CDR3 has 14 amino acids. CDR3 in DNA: TGTGCCAGCAGTTTAGCGGGGGGCACAGATACGCAGTATTTT. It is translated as CASSLAGGTDTQYF.

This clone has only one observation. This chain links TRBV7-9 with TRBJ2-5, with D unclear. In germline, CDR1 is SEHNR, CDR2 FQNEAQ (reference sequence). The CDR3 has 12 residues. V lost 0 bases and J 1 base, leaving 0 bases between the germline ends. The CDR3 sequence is CASSLAQETQYF. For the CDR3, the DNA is TGTGCCAGCAGCTTAGCCCAAGAGACCCAGTACTTC.

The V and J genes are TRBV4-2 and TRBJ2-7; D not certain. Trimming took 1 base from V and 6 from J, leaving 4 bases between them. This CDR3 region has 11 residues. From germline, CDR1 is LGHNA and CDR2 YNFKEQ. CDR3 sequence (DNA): TGTGCCAGCAGCCAAGGGAGCGAGCAGTACTTC. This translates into CASSQGSEQYF.

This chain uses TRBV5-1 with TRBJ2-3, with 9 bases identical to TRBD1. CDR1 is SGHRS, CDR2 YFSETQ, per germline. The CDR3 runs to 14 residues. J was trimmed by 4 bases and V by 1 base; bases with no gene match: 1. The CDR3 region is CASSLTGGPDTQYF. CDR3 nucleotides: TGCGCCAGCAGCTTGACAGGGGGCCCAGATACGCAGTATTTT.

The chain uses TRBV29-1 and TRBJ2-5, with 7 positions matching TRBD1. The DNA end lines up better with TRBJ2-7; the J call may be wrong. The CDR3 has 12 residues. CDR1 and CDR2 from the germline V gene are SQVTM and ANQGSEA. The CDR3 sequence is CSVAGGSYEQYF. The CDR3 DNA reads TGCAGCGTTGCAGGGGGCTCCTACGAGCAGTACTTC.

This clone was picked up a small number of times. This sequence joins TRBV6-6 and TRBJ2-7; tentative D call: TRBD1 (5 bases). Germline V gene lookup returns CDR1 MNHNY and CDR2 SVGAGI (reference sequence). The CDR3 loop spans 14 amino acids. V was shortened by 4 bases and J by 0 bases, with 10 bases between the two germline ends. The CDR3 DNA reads TGTGCCAGCAGTTCCTACGACAGCTCCTACGAGCAGTACTTC. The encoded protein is CASSSYDSSYEQYF.

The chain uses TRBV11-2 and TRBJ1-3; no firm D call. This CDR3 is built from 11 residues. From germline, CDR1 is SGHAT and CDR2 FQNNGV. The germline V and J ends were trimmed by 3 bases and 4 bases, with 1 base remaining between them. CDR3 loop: CASSLGNTIYF. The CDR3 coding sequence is TGTGCCAGCAGCTTGGGAAACACCATATATTTT.